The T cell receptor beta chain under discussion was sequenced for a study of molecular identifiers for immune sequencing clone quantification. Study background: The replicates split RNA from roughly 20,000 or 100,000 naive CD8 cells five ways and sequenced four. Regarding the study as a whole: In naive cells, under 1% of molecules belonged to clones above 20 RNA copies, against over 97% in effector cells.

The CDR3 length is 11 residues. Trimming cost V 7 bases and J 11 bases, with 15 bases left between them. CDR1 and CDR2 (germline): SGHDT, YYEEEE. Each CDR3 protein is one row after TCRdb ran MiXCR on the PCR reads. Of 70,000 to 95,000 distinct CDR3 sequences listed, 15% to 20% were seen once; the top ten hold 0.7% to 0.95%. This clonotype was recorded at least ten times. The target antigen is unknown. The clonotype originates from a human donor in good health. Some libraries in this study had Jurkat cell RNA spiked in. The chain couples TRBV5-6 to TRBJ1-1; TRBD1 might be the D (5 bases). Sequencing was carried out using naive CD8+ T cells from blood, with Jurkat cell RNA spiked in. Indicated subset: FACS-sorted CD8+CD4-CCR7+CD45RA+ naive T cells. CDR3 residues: CASVIRGKAFF. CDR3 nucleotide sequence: TGTGCCAGCGTAATTCGGGGGAAGGCTTTCTTT.